In this sample, the clone carrying this TCR beta chain turned up once. What it binds is not known. The data were produced by immunoSEQ multiplex PCR, yet TCRdb's version contains in-frame clones alone and is incomplete. Among some 40,000 clones listed, about 94% were seen once. The sample comes from a study of OX40 agonist ivuxolimab in advanced cancers. Turning to the study itself: Cohort: more than 75% men, mean age about 62, aged about 23 to 79.

Findings of the study overall: The study did not work out the antigen specificity of the expanded peripheral T cells.

The clonotype originates from an adult with an advanced solid tumor such as melanoma, head and neck, liver or kidney cancer. The sequencing used CD4+ or CD8+ T cells sorted from blood, collected in a trial of the OX40 agonist ivuxolimab.

CDR3 sequence reads: CASSPPAGEWVRAKNIQYF. Written as DNA, the CDR3 is TGTGCCAGCAGCCCCCCGGCGGGAGAGTGGGTGAGGGCCAAAAACATTCAGTACTTC. V and J are TRBV9 and TRBJ2-4, with 7 bases that match TRBD2. The CDR3 length is 19 residues. Germline V gene data show CDR1 as SGDLS and CDR2 as YYNGEE. V lost 4 bases and J lost 1; bases outside the gene matches: 17.